One and the same sample provided the 24 T cell receptor beta chains below, sequenced in a study of blood T cell repertoires in COVID-19. Method: immunoSEQ multiplex PCR; TCRdb's copy keeps in-frame clones and lacks some. Of fewer than 450,000 clones listed, about nine tenths were seen once; the top ten hold approximately 0.65%. Sequenced: PBMCs or T cells enriched from blood (not recorded which). All receptors derive from a young man who had recovered from COVID-19.

CDR3 sequence (DNA): TGTGCCAGCAGTGACAGGGTTTATAATTCACCCCTCCACTTT. Protein: CASSDRVYNSPLHF. The chain links TRBV2 to TRBJ1-6; TRBD1 might be the D (5 bases). The V end was cut by 3 bases, the J end by 4 bases, with 7 bases between. Germline lookup yields CDR1 SNHLY and CDR2 FYNNEI. The CDR3 spans 14 residues.

The genes are TRBV5-1 and TRBJ2-3, with a weak D call TRBD2 (5 bases). The length of the CDR3 is 13 residues. CDR1 is SGHRS and CDR2 is YFSETQ in the germline V gene. Trimming shortened V by 2 bases and J by 6 bases, and 10 bases separated the two germline ends. CDR3 in amino acids: CASSFRTEDTQYF. The DNA for the CDR3 is TGCGCCAGCAGCTTCCGGACTGAGGATACGCAGTATTTT.

The V call is TRBV28, the J call TRBJ1-2; tentatively, D is TRBD1 (6 bases). There are 12 residues in the CDR3. V gave up 8 bases and J gave up 8 bases, with 15 bases separating them. Germline CDR1 reads MDHEN; CDR2 reads SYDVKM. This chain's CDR3 is CASRGGTEGYTF. In DNA, the CDR3 is TGTGCCAGCCGAGGGGGAACCGAGGGCTACACCTTC.

The chain links TRBV6-5 to TRBJ1-2, with a weak D call TRBD1 (5 bases). Germline V lookup: CDR1 MNHEY, CDR2 SVGAGI. The V gene lost 6 bases and the J gene lost 5 bases, with 16 bases spanning the gap. The CDR3 extends over 14 amino acids. CDR3: CASRDSPNIYGYTF. CDR3 sequence (DNA): TGTGCCAGCAGAGACAGTCCAAACATTTATGGCTACACCTTC.

This chain uses TRBV18 with TRBJ2-7, with D possibly TRBD1 on 6 matching bases. Trimming pared 5 bases from V and 5 bases from J, leaving 13 bases between. Germline V gives CDR1 KGHSH, CDR2 LQKENI. The CDR3 is made up of 13 amino acids. The chain's CDR3 is CASSSTGYDEQYF. The CDR3 coding sequence is TGTGCCAGCTCATCGACAGGTTACGACGAGCAGTACTTC. The whole variable domain, filled in from reference TRBV18 and TRBJ2-7, reads NAGVMQNPRHLVRRRGQEARLRCSPMKGHSHVYWYRQLPEEGLKFMVYLQKENIIDESGMPKERFSAEFPKEGPSILRIQQVVRGDSAAYFCASSSTGYDEQYFGPGTRLTVT.

V gene TRBV10-3 combines with J gene TRBJ2-2; D not resolved. Trimming removed 5 bases at V and 8 bases at J, with 15 bases between. This CDR3 contains 14 residues. The germline V gene has CDR1 ENHRY and CDR2 SYGVKD. The CDR3 nucleotides read TGTGCCATCAGTCCCCGGTCCGCACGGGGGGAGCTGTTTTTT. Amino acids: CAISPRSARGELFF.

The chain employs TRBV29-1 and TRBJ2-2; no reliable D call. The germline gives CDR1 SQVTM, CDR2 ANQGSEA. V was pared by 4 bases and J by 1 base, with 4 bases between. This CDR3 comprises 12 residues. CDR3 nucleotides: TGCAGCGTTGTAAAGAACACCGGGGAGCTGTTTTTT. This encodes CSVVKNTGELFF.

V gene TRBV18 combines with J gene TRBJ1-2; 8 nucleotides line up with TRBD1. Germline trimming cut 2 bases from V and 3 bases from J; bases unmatched to any gene: 11. Germline V CDR1 and CDR2: KGHSH, LQKENI. The CDR3 loop spans 17 amino acids. The CDR3 reads CASSPTLGRGRDYGYTF. The CDR3 region has the DNA TGTGCCAGCTCACCAACCTTGGGCAGGGGGCGCGACTATGGCTACACCTTC.

The chain couples TRBV7-2 to TRBJ2-3; TRBD2 might be the D (5 bases). The CDR3 is made up of 12 amino acids. Trimming left V 6 bases short and J 4 bases short, with 8 bases between. In germline, CDR1 is SGHTA, CDR2 FQGNSA. This CDR3 reads CASSTRADTQYF. The CDR3 nucleotides read TGTGCCAGCAGTACGAGGGCAGATACGCAGTATTTT.

The rearrangement uses TRBV28 and TRBJ1-1; TRBD1 matches 10 bases. This CDR3 comprises 15 residues. The germline V gene has CDR1 MDHEN and CDR2 SYDVKM. CDR3 DNA sequence: TGTGCTCACGGTATGGGACAGGGGACGTACACTGAAGCTTTCTTT. Protein product: CAHGMGQGTYTEAFF.

The rearrangement uses TRBV3-1 (or the pseudogene TRBV3-2) and TRBJ2-2; 7 bases map to TRBD1. The CDR3 is 14 amino acids. The trim removed 0 bases at V and 6 bases at J, leaving 1 base unmatched. The germline V gene has CDR1 LGHDT and CDR2 YNNKEL (reference sequence). In nucleotides, the CDR3 is TGTGCCAGCAGCCAAGAAGGGGGCTCCGGGGAGCTGTTTTTT. Residues: CASSQEGGSGELFF.

The chain uses TRBV15 and TRBJ2-3, with D tentatively TRBD2 (5 bases). Germline CDR1 is LNHNV and CDR2 is YYDKDF (reference sequence). The CDR3 consists of 15 residues. Trimming removed 1 base from V and 2 bases from J, with 10 bases in between. The CDR3 spells CATSRGREFTDTQYF. In nucleotides, the CDR3 is TGTGCCACCAGCAGAGGACGGGAATTCACAGATACGCAGTATTTT.

The V call is TRBV2, the J call TRBJ1-5, with 7 bases lining up with TRBD1. V trimming: 6 bases; J trimming: 7 bases; junction bases outside the gene matches: 12. The CDR3 spans 15 residues. CDR1 and CDR2 from the germline V gene are SNHLY and FYNNEI. CDR3 residues: CASSEGQQPSQPQHF. DNA of the CDR3: TGTGCCAGCAGCGAGGGACAGCAGCCCTCCCAGCCCCAGCATTTT. Based on the CDR3 plus reference TRBV2 and TRBJ1-5, the full variable domain is EPEVTQTPSHQVTQMGQEVILRCVPISNHLYFYWYRQILGQKVEFLVSFYNNEISEKSEIFDDQFSVERPDGSNFTLKIRSTKLEDSAMYFCASSEGQQPSQPQHFGDGTRLSIL.

This clone was picked up one time. V and J are TRBV3-1 (or the pseudogene TRBV3-2) and TRBJ1-1, with a weak D call TRBD1 (5 bases). Germline CDR1 is LGHDT and CDR2 is YNNKEL (reference sequence). This CDR3 region has 13 residues. Between the trimmed V and J ends, which lost 3 bases and 3 bases, there was a span of 8 bases. The CDR3 DNA is TGTGCCAGCAGCCACCGGGGGTACACTGAAGCTTTCTTT. It codes for CASSHRGYTEAFF.

The gene calls are TRBV7-8 and TRBJ1-3; tentative D call: TRBD1 (6 bases). The CDR3 contains 15 residues. CDR1 and CDR2 from the germline V gene are SGHVS and FQNEAQ. V was trimmed by 1 base and J by 3 bases, leaving 10 bases between them. CDR3 in DNA: TGTGCCAGCAGCTTAGGGCAGGGGTTTGGAAACACCATATATTTT. This translates into CASSLGQGFGNTIYF.

This clone showed up just once. CDR3 bases: TGTGCCAGCAGTTTTACGGAGGATCAGCCCCAGCATTTT. Translated: CASSFTEDQPQHF. V usage is TRBV2 and J usage is TRBJ1-5; D is ambiguous. The length of the CDR3 is 13 residues. Germline lookup yields CDR1 SNHLY and CDR2 FYNNEI. V lost 5 bases, J lost 5 bases, and 10 bases lay in between. Full variable domain (remainder filled in from reference TRBV2 and TRBJ1-5): EPEVTQTPSHQVTQMGQEVILRCVPISNHLYFYWYRQILGQKVEFLVSFYNNEISEKSEIFDDQFSVERPDGSNFTLKIRSTKLEDSAMYFCASSFTEDQPQHFGDGTRLSIL.

The gene calls are TRBV7-2 and TRBJ1-3, with 10 bases aligning to TRBD1. Trimming cost V 4 bases and J 3 bases; bases outside gene matches: 3. This CDR3 is built from 15 residues. Germline V gene sequence: CDR1 SGHTA, CDR2 FQGNSA. Written as DNA, the CDR3 is TGTGCCAGCAGCTCGGACAGGGGGTTTGGAAACACCATATATTTT. Protein: CASSSDRGFGNTIYF.

CDR3 DNA sequence: TGCGCCAGCAGCCAAGTTAGCGAGTTAGGGTCCTATAATTCACCCCTCCACTTT. The encoded protein is CASSQVSELGSYNSPLHF. V usage is TRBV4-1 and J usage is TRBJ1-6; no reliable D call. The germline gives CDR1 MGHRA, CDR2 YSYEKL. Between the trimmed V and J ends, which lost 1 base and 1 base, there was a span of 14 bases. The CDR3 is 18 amino acids.

V is TRBV6-1 and J is TRBJ1-3, with TRBD1 as a possible D gene (5 bases). CDR1 is MNHNS and CDR2 is SASEGT in the germline V gene. V was cut by 3 bases and J by 4 bases, with 7 bases left in between. The CDR3 runs to 13 residues. CDR3 amino acids: CASSERQGNTIYF. CDR3 DNA: TGTGCCAGCAGTGAGCGACAGGGAAACACCATATATTTT.

This clone was seen only once. This chain uses TRBV27 with TRBJ1-5; possibly TRBD1 for D (6 bases). Germline-derived CDR1 and CDR2 are MNHEY and SMNVEV (reference sequence). The CDR3 covers 15 residues. V shed 7 bases and J shed 5 bases, with 18 bases lying between them. The CDR3 nucleotides are TGTGCCAGCACATACCGACCAGGGGCAGATCAGCCCCAGCATTTT. Translated: CASTYRPGADQPQHF.

The chain carries TRBV2 and TRBJ1-6, with 10 bases aligning to TRBD1. Germline loops: CDR1 SNHLY, CDR2 FYNNEI. The junction had 9 bases not matched to a gene; V was cut back by 6 bases and J by 7 bases. This CDR3 comprises 16 residues. The CDR3 protein is CASSVTGTGANSPLHF. In DNA form, the CDR3 reads TGTGCCAGCAGCGTTACCGGGACAGGGGCGAATTCACCCCTCCACTTT.

This chain links TRBV5-8 with TRBJ2-2; 7 bases fit TRBD1. The length of the CDR3 is 17 residues. V gave up 3 bases and J gave up 0 bases; unmatched junction bases: 8. CDR1 and CDR2 (germline): SGHTS, YDEGEE. CDR3 DNA sequence: TGTGCCAGCAGCTCCGGGACAGTGCCTTCGAACACCGGGGAGCTGTTTTTT. It encodes CASSSGTVPSNTGELFF.

The V and J genes are TRBV11-2 and TRBJ1-5; perhaps TRBD1 as D (5 bases). V shed 5 bases and J shed 6 bases, with 11 bases lying between them. The CDR3 has 13 residues. Germline CDR1 SGHAT, CDR2 FQNNGV. CDR3 sequence: CASSLRGSQPQHF. In nucleotides, the CDR3 is TGTGCCAGCAGCCTTCGGGGGTCTCAGCCCCAGCATTTT.

The chain joins TRBV30 to TRBJ2-7, with D unresolved. The CDR3 spans 14 residues. Germline values: CDR1 GTSNPN, CDR2 SVGIG (reference sequence). V was trimmed by 2 bases and J by 7 bases, leaving 18 bases between them. CDR3 residues: CAWSRHTSGREQYF. The CDR3, as DNA: TGTGCCTGGAGTCGACACACCTCCGGTCGGGAGCAGTACTTC.